This entry is about one T cell receptor beta chain. Deep-level settings were used for running the assay. Across several immunoSEQ plates, the genomic DNA of each subset was split evenly. Approximately 30,000 T cell genomes (approximately 0.2 ug DNA) went into each sorted-subset replicate. Repertoires were generated with immunoSEQ multiplex PCR, while TCRdb's copy carries only in-frame clones and drops some. This table has around 2,000,000 clones, approximately 94% appearing once. The data were obtained in a study of shared clonotypes between healthy human individuals. It was CD45RO-negative cells, positively selected for CCR7, that made up naive CD8 cells, with terminally differentiated effector memory CD45RA+ cells excluded. The sequence came from a man between 18 and 29 years old in good health. Some clones in this sample may be carry-over from other donors' samples. Sequenced: naive CD8+ T cells from PBMCs.

The CDR3 loop is CASSHSGGLNEQFF. In nucleotides, the CDR3 is TGTGCCAGCAGCCATAGCGGGGGTCTCAATGAGCAGTTCTTC. This chain uses TRBV7-6 with TRBJ2-1, with 9 bases matching TRBD2. The V segment lost 5 bases and the J segment 6 bases; nucleotides outside the gene matches: 5. The length of the CDR3 is 14 residues. Germline CDR1 is SGHVS and CDR2 is FNYEAQ.